This TCR beta chain was documented in a study of blood T cell repertoires in COVID-19. Across the study: The study drew acute and convalescent COVID-19 samples from the United States, Italy and Spain.

Germline loops: CDR1 SGHVS, CDR2 FNYEAQ. The CDR3 has 16 amino acids. Original methodology: Nucleated cell counts were estimated from reference gene primer amplification. Measured with immunoSEQ multiplex PCR; TCRdb has only the in-frame clones, and not every one. That table is the source of V, J and clone size, and D and trimming were worked out from the DNA. The sample contains around 99,000 clones, under 95% of which appear only once. Turning to this clone: An end of the junction differs from the germline gene, which may be a read error.

This receptor was identified in a woman in her twenties or thirties with acute or convalescent COVID-19. The source material was peripheral blood. The J gene is TRBJ2-2, the V gene TRBV7-6; TRBD2 matches at 7 bases. CDR3 loop: CASTLVAGGLTGELFF. In nucleotides, the CDR3 is TGTGCCAGCACCTTAGTAGCGGGTGGACTCACCGGGGAGCTGTTTTTT.